Shown below are 29 T cell receptor beta chains from a single sample sequenced in a study of blood T cell repertoires in COVID-19. The protocol was immunoSEQ multiplex PCR, while the TCRdb copy is restricted to in-frame clones and leaves out a portion. The table includes under 300,000 clones, about 88% detected once. Sequenced: PBMCs or T cells enriched from blood (not recorded which). These receptors came from an older woman in a cohort exposed to, infected with or recovered from COVID-19 (not recorded which).

The chain employs TRBV7-9 and TRBJ1-5, with D possibly TRBD1 on 6 matching bases. Trimming stripped 0 bases from V and 3 bases from J, with 9 bases between. Germline CDR1 is SEHNR and CDR2 is FQNEAQ (reference sequence). There are 15 residues in the CDR3. The CDR3 loop reads CASSLAGGVNQPQHF. The CDR3 nucleotides read TGTGCCAGCAGCTTAGCAGGGGGGGTCAATCAGCCCCAGCATTTT.

V and J are TRBV9 and TRBJ2-5, with 8 bases aligning to TRBD1. There are 15 residues in the CDR3. V lost 1 base to trimming and J lost 3 bases; unmatched junction nucleotides: 5. Per the germline V gene, CDR1 is SGDLS and CDR2 is YYNGEE. CDR3 amino acids: CASSVTGTGKETQYF. CDR3 in DNA: TGTGCCAGCAGCGTAACCGGGACAGGTAAAGAGACCCAGTACTTC.

This clone was recorded only once. The V gene is TRBV2, the J gene TRBJ1-6; D is perhaps TRBD1 (6 bases). Deletions cut 7 bases from V and 9 bases from J, with 13 bases between. This CDR3 comprises 13 residues. Germline V gene data show CDR1 as SNHLY and CDR2 as FYNNEI. The CDR3 DNA reads TGTGCCAGCATCGGACAAGGGGGTTCACCCCTCCACTTT. It encodes CASIGQGGSPLHF.

This chain uses TRBV4-3 with TRBJ2-7; TRBD1 matches 8 bases. V gave up 0 bases and J gave up 4 bases; unmatched junction bases: 5. This CDR3 spans 15 amino acids. Germline-derived CDR1 and CDR2 are LGHNA and YSLEER. The CDR3 loop reads CASSQDRGPGYEQYF. The CDR3 DNA reads as TGCGCCAGCAGCCAAGACAGGGGGCCCGGTTACGAGCAGTACTTC.

The rearrangement joins TRBV7-6 to TRBJ2-5; 8 nucleotides match TRBD2. The CDR3 is 16 residues long. The V and J ends lost 1 base and 4 bases, in that order; junction bases with no gene match: 8. CDR1 and CDR2 from the germline V gene are SGHVS and FNYEAQ. The CDR3 DNA follows: TGTGCCAGCAGCTTAGGGGTAGCGGGGCGAGGAGAGACCCAGTACTTC. Translation: CASSLGVAGRGETQYF.

In its sample, this clone was seen once. This chain uses TRBV5-1 with TRBJ2-5; TRBD2 agrees at 7 bases. The CDR3 has 16 amino acids. Unmatched junction bases numbered 12, after V lost 5 bases and J lost 2 bases. Germline assignment: CDR1 SGHRS and CDR2 YFSETQ. CDR3 sequence: CASRGGLLGGQETQYF. DNA for the CDR3: TGCGCCAGCAGGGGAGGTTTGTTGGGAGGGCAAGAGACCCAGTACTTC. The complete variable domain, with remaining parts taken from reference TRBV5-1 and TRBJ2-5, reads KAGVTQTPRYLIKTRGQQVTLSCSPISGHRSVSWYQQTPGQGLQFLFEYFSETQRNKGNFPGRFSGRQFSNSRSEMNVSTLELGDSALYLCASRGGLLGGQETQYFGPGTRLLVL.

The chain employs TRBV19 and TRBJ2-1, with TRBD1 matching over 7 bases. The germline V gene encodes CDR1 LNHDA and CDR2 SQIVND (reference sequence). CDR3 length equals 15 residues. V trimming: 7 bases; J trimming: 2 bases; junction bases outside the gene matches: 8. CDR3 sequence reads: CASTATGPPYNEQFF. The CDR3, as DNA: TGTGCCAGTACCGCGACAGGGCCCCCCTACAATGAGCAGTTCTTC.

V is TRBV10-3 and J is TRBJ1-1; TRBD1 agrees at 10 bases. CDR3 length: 18 residues. J gave up 1 base and V 2 bases, and 10 bases lay outside the gene matches. CDR1 is ENHRY and CDR2 is SYGVKD in the germline V gene. The CDR3 reads CAISEAGQGIARNTEAFF. The CDR3 DNA sequence: TGTGCCATCAGTGAGGCGGGACAGGGGATCGCGCGGAACACTGAAGCTTTCTTT.

The chain carries TRBV3-1 (or the pseudogene TRBV3-2) and TRBJ2-7, with TRBD2 matching over 8 bases. Per germline, CDR1 LGHDT and CDR2 YNNKEL (reference sequence). The CDR3 covers 14 residues. Losses at the gene ends were 4 bases for V and 7 bases for J; bases not matched to a gene: 9. Here the CDR3 DNA reads TGTGCCAGCAGCCGACCGGGACTAGTATCTGAGCAGTACTTC. Its translation: CASSRPGLVSEQYF.

The V call is TRBV21-1, the J call TRBJ2-7; the D segment call TRBD2 is taken from the table without a DNA check. TRBV21-1 is a pseudogene segment. This CDR3 contains 14 residues. DNA of the CDR3: TGTGCCAGCAGCAACAGACTAGCGCCCTACGAGCAGTACTTC. Translating it yields CASSNRLAPYEQYF.

A single count supports this clone. The gene calls are TRBV21-1 and TRBJ1-5. TRBV21-1 is a documented pseudogene. This CDR3 contains 14 residues. The CDR3 DNA reads as TGTGCCAGCAGCAAGACCGGGGGGCGACAGCCCCAGCATTTT. Translation gives CASSKTGGRQPQHF.

V is TRBV7-4 and J is TRBJ1-5; D is possibly TRBD1 (6 bases). Germline V gene lookup returns CDR1 SGHVT and CDR2 SQSDAQ. V lost 11 bases and J 4 bases, leaving 21 bases between the germline ends. This CDR3 is 15 amino acids long. The DNA of the CDR3 is TGTGCCCGCCGAGGTAGGGGAGGGGGGAATCAGCCCCAGCATTTT. Residues: CARRGRGGGNQPQHF. The whole variable domain, remainder taken from reference TRBV7-4 and TRBJ1-5, is GAGVSQSPRYKVAKRGRDVALRCDSISGHVTLYWYRQTLGQGSEVLTYSQSDAQRDKSGRPSGRFSAERPERSVSTLKIQRTEQGDSAVYLCARRGRGGGNQPQHFGDGTRLSIL.

The chain joins TRBV27 to TRBJ1-1; 8 positions agree with TRBD1. CDR1 is MNHEY, CDR2 SMNVEV, per germline (reference sequence). J gave up 4 bases and V 6 bases, and 7 bases lay outside the gene matches. The CDR3 is made up of 14 amino acids. The DNA of the CDR3 is TGTGCCAGCAGATTGACAGGGGTTGGCACTGAAGCTTTCTTT. Translating it yields CASRLTGVGTEAFF.

The rearrangement joins TRBV28 to TRBJ2-7; 7 bases line up with TRBD2. There are 15 residues in the CDR3. CDR1 MDHEN and CDR2 SYDVKM come from the germline V gene. With V trimmed by 5 bases and J by 9 bases, 16 bases remained unmatched. This chain's CDR3 is CASSPRTSFHKVQYF. The CDR3 nucleotides read TGTGCCAGCAGTCCGAGGACTAGTTTTCATAAGGTGCAGTACTTC.

The chain couples TRBV9 to TRBJ2-5; 9 bases align to TRBD1. Germline V lookup: CDR1 SGDLS, CDR2 YYNGEE. After removal of 3 bases from V and 1 base from J, the junction contained 7 bases not matched to a gene. The CDR3 length is 16 residues. The CDR3 DNA reads TGTGCCAGCAGCGCGGGGACAGGGAAGGGCCAAGAGACCCAGTACTTC. Amino acids: CASSAGTGKGQETQYF.

The chain joins TRBV4-2 to TRBJ1-5, with TRBD1 matching 8 bases. CDR3 length: 14 amino acids. Germline CDR1 and CDR2: LGHNA and YNFKEQ. Unmatched junction bases numbered 2, after V lost 3 bases and J lost 4 bases. The CDR3 is CASSHGTGNQPQHF. Written as DNA, the CDR3 is TGTGCCAGCAGCCATGGGACAGGAAATCAGCCCCAGCATTTT.

The V gene is TRBV5-1, the J gene TRBJ1-2; maybe TRBD1 (6 bases). This CDR3 has 16 amino acids. Germline values: CDR1 SGHRS, CDR2 YFSETQ. Trimming removed 8 bases at V and 3 bases at J, with 23 bases between. CDR3 DNA sequence: TGCGCCAGTATGCCGGGCCGCTGGACAGCGGACTATGGCTACACCTTC. This gives the protein CASMPGRWTADYGYTF. The full variable domain, in which reference TRBV5-1 and TRBJ1-2 provide the parts outside the CDR3, is KAGVTQTPRYLIKTRGQQVTLSCSPISGHRSVSWYQQTPGQGLQFLFEYFSETQRNKGNFPGRFSGRQFSNSRSEMNVSTLELGDSALYLCASMPGRWTADYGYTFGSGTRLTVV.

This clone was recorded a few times. The V gene is TRBV6-5, the J gene TRBJ2-1; TRBD2 agrees at 9 bases. J lost 6 bases, V lost 0 bases, and 3 bases had no gene match. Per germline, CDR1 MNHEY and CDR2 SVGAGI. The CDR3 contains 15 residues. In DNA, the CDR3 is TGTGCCAGCAGTTACTCTAGCGGGAGACCCAATGAGCAGTTCTTC. Protein sequence: CASSYSSGRPNEQFF.

This chain joins TRBV7-2 and TRBJ2-7, with TRBD2 matching 7 bases. Germline loops: CDR1 SGHTA, CDR2 FQGNSA. This CDR3 has 12 residues. The V segment lost 8 bases and the J segment 4 bases; nucleotides outside the gene matches: 5. Here the CDR3 reads CASGRAGYEQYF. For the CDR3, the DNA is TGTGCCAGCGGGAGGGCCGGATACGAGCAGTACTTC.

The rearrangement joins TRBV27 to TRBJ2-7; 8 bases line up with TRBD1. The junction had 3 bases not matched to a gene; V was cut back by 3 bases and J by 2 bases. Germline V CDR1 and CDR2: MNHEY, SMNVEV (reference sequence). This CDR3 is built from 14 residues. Here the CDR3 DNA reads TGTGCCAGCAGTTTTAGCAGGGGGCCCTACGAGCAGTACTTC. Its protein product is CASSFSRGPYEQYF.

This clone was seen only once. The chain couples TRBV6-4 to TRBJ2-3; TRBD2 agrees at 12 bases. This CDR3 region has 15 residues. V gave up 8 bases and J gave up 6 bases; unmatched junction bases: 9. CDR1 and CDR2 from the germline V gene are MRHNA and SNTAGT. The CDR3 DNA sequence: TGTGCCAGCGCCCCGACTAGCGGGAGAATCGATACGCAGTATTTT. As protein: CASAPTSGRIDTQYF.

The chain joins TRBV28 to TRBJ2-1, with 13 nucleotides matching TRBD2. This CDR3 is built from 16 residues. The junction had 2 bases not matched to a gene; V was cut back by 6 bases and J by 0 bases. CDR1 and CDR2 from the germline V gene are MDHEN and SYDVKM. In nucleotides, the CDR3 is TGTGCCAGCAGATGGACTAGCGGGGGCTCCTACAATGAGCAGTTCTTC. Its protein is CASRWTSGGSYNEQFF.

This clone was observed many times. The chain joins TRBV5-6 to TRBJ2-3; D is ambiguous. Per the germline V gene, CDR1 is SGHDT and CDR2 is YYEEEE. CDR3 length equals 12 residues. With 4 bases removed from V and 4 bases from J, the gap between germline ends came to 7 bases. CDR3 nucleotides: TGTGCCAGCAGCGGAGTCGCAGATACGCAGTATTTT. Its protein product is CASSGVADTQYF.

In this sample, this clone turned up once. The V call is TRBV15, the J call TRBJ2-7; 10 bases match TRBD1. There are 17 residues in the CDR3. With V trimmed by 2 bases and J by 5 bases, 12 bases remained unmatched. Germline-derived CDR1 and CDR2 are LNHNV and YYDKDF (reference sequence). DNA of the CDR3: TGTGCCACCAGCAGAACAGCCGGGACAGGGGTCGTGAACGAGCAGTACTTC. Protein: CATSRTAGTGVVNEQYF.

The V gene is TRBV30, the J gene TRBJ2-7; 7 bases are shared with TRBD2. The junction had 7 bases not matched to a gene; V was cut back by 3 bases and J by 2 bases. The CDR3 has 14 amino acids. Germline V gives CDR1 GTSNPN, CDR2 SVGIG (reference sequence). This chain's CDR3 is CAWSGRGRTYEQYF. In DNA, the CDR3 is TGTGCCTGGAGCGGGCGGGGGAGGACCTACGAGCAGTACTTC.

This clone was counted once. The chain is built from TRBV6-2 or TRBV6-3 and TRBJ2-7; 7 bases agree with TRBD1. This CDR3 has 15 amino acids. V shed 4 bases, J shed 0 bases, and the junction held 6 bases outside the gene matches. Per the germline V gene, CDR1 is MNHEY and CDR2 is SVGEGT. As DNA, the CDR3 is TGTGCCAGCAGTTCCTCCGGGACAGACTCCTACGAGCAGTACTTC. Translation gives CASSSSGTDSYEQYF.

Turning to this clone: A much larger clone differs by one base, so this may be a read error. The chain combines TRBV28 with TRBJ1-1; possible D gene TRBD1, 5 bases. Germline assignment: CDR1 MDHEN and CDR2 SYDVKM. V lost 3 bases and J 1 base, leaving 9 bases between the germline ends. The CDR3 length is 14 residues. The CDR3 DNA sequence: TGTGCCAGCAGTTTGTCCAGGGCGAACACTGAAGCTTTCTTT. It codes for CASSLSRANTEAFF.

This rearrangement joins TRBV7-9 to TRBJ2-7; tentative D call: TRBD1 (6 bases). CDR1 is SEHNR, CDR2 FQNEAQ, per germline (reference sequence). The CDR3 has 14 amino acids. V was clipped by 4 bases and J by 1 base, with 11 bases between them. CDR3 amino acids: CASSSRGSSYEQYF. DNA for the CDR3: TGTGCCAGCAGCTCCAGGGGAAGTTCCTACGAGCAGTACTTC.

At least ten counts were recorded for this clone. Other DNA sequences in the same sample also yield this CDR3. The rearrangement joins TRBV5-1 to TRBJ1-5; perhaps TRBD1 as D (5 bases). CDR1 is SGHRS and CDR2 is YFSETQ in the germline V gene. V lost 0 bases and J lost 7, with 8 bases in between. The CDR3 totals 13 residues. The CDR3 DNA reads TGCGCCAGCAGCTTGGGTCAGGGACAGCCCCAGCATTTT. Protein sequence: CASSLGQGQPQHF.